Shown below are 13 T cell receptor beta chains from a single sample sequenced in a study of T cells in Graves' hyperthyroidism and ophthalmopathy. TCR beta CDR3 regions were amplified from RNA. Using the HTBI primer set, a first-round RT-PCR was run on the TCR CDR3. Via MiXCR, TCRdb re-called the multiplex PCR reads, giving one row per CDR3 protein. Of over 700,000 distinct CDR3 sequences listed, 38% are singletons. What was sequenced was blood. The receptors were gathered from a man younger than 35 with Graves' hyperthyroidism.

In this sample, this clonotype turned up many times. The chain employs TRBV12-3 or TRBV12-4 and TRBJ1-5; D uncertain. The CDR3 extends over 13 amino acids. V lost 6 bases and J 2 bases, leaving 8 bases between the germline ends. CDR3 residues: CASRYGGNQPQHF. In DNA form, the CDR3 reads TGTGCCAGCAGGTATGGGGGCAATCAGCCCCAGCATTTT.

This clonotype was picked up many times. V and J are TRBV7-2 and TRBJ2-6, with D possibly being TRBD1 (5 bases). This CDR3 has 15 amino acids. V was clipped by 1 base and J by 4 bases, with 8 bases between them. In germline, CDR1 is SGHTA, CDR2 FQGNSA. The CDR3 DNA follows: TGTGCCAGCAGCTTAGATGGGGCGGGGGCCAACGTCCTGACTTTC. It is translated as CASSLDGAGANVLTF.

This clonotype has at least ten counts. V gene TRBV9 combines with J gene TRBJ2-6, with D possibly TRBD1 on 5 matching bases. Germline V gene lookup returns CDR1 SGDLS and CDR2 YYNGEE. The CDR3 contains 15 residues. V dropped 3 bases and J dropped 9 bases, with 16 bases sitting between them. In nucleotides, the CDR3 is TGTGCCAGCAGCGCCGATCTGGGGCTCAACAACGTCCTGACTTTC. It is translated as CASSADLGLNNVLTF.

The sample holds many counts of this clonotype. The chain employs TRBV7-3 and TRBJ2-5; D gene unclear. The CDR3 is 15 amino acids. V was shortened by 2 bases and J by 0 bases, with 10 bases between the two germline ends. The germline CDR1 and CDR2 sequences are SGHTA and FQGTGA. CDR3 sequence: CASSLSPRNQETQYF. Written as DNA, the CDR3 is TGTGCCAGCAGCTTATCCCCCCGGAACCAAGAGACCCAGTACTTC.

The genes are TRBV29-1 and TRBJ1-3, with 7 bases matching TRBD1. J lost 2 bases, V lost 1 base, and 2 bases had no gene match. Germline lookup yields CDR1 SQVTM and CDR2 ANQGSEA. The CDR3 spans 14 residues. The CDR3 reads CSVEGTGAGNTIYF. CDR3 coding DNA: TGCAGCGTTGAAGGCACAGGGGCTGGAAACACCATATATTTT.

A remark on this clonotype: One junction end disagrees with the germline gene, perhaps due to a read error. The CDR3 loop is CAGSEGGTYEQYF. Here the CDR3 DNA reads TGTGCCGGCAGTGAGGGAGGAACCTACGAGCAGTACTTC. The chain is built from TRBV2 and TRBJ2-7; weak D call: TRBD2 (6 bases). The V gene's germline CDR1 is SNHLY and CDR2 FYNNEI. This CDR3 region has 13 residues. Using reference TRBV2 and TRBJ2-7 for the parts outside the CDR3, the full variable domain is EPEVTQTPSHQVTQMGQEVILRCVPISNHLYFYWYRQILGQKVEFLVSFYNNEISEKSEIFDDQFSVERPDGSNFTLKIRSTKLEDSAMYFCAGSEGGTYEQYFGPGTRLTVT.

The chain employs TRBV24-1 and TRBJ2-3; D is uncertain. V gave up 0 bases and J gave up 6 bases, with 9 bases separating them. The CDR3 contains 14 residues. Germline CDR1 and CDR2: KGHDR and SFDVKD. The CDR3: CATSDLHGRDTQYF. Written as DNA, the CDR3 is TGTGCCACCAGTGATTTGCACGGCAGGGATACGCAGTATTTT.

This clonotype occurred many times. This chain uses TRBV7-9 with TRBJ2-7; D call uncertain. There are 15 residues in the CDR3. Germline V lookup: CDR1 SEHNR, CDR2 FQNEAQ (reference sequence). V dropped 0 bases and J dropped 1 base, with 10 bases sitting between them. CDR3 bases: TGTGCCAGCAGCTTAGCCGGCCAGTATTCCTACGAGCAGTACTTC. Protein sequence: CASSLAGQYSYEQYF.

This clonotype was counted ten times or more. The V call is TRBV19, the J call TRBJ1-1; TRBD1 aligns across 11 bases. V lost 2 bases to trimming and J lost 5 bases; unmatched junction nucleotides: 4. Looked up from germline, CDR1 is LNHDA and CDR2 is SQIVND (reference sequence). The CDR3 loop spans 15 amino acids. CDR3 residues: CASSIMGQGVTEAFF. The CDR3 DNA reads TGTGCCAGTAGTATAATGGGACAGGGGGTAACTGAAGCTTTCTTT.

This clonotype was seen ten or more times. The chain has TRBV25-1 and TRBJ2-7; D possibly corresponds to TRBD1 (6 bases). The CDR3 loop spans 15 amino acids. The V gene lost 0 bases and the J gene lost 2 bases, with 11 bases spanning the gap. Germline lookup yields CDR1 MGHDK and CDR2 SYGVNS. For the CDR3, the DNA is TGTGCCAGCAGTGAATATCGAGCAGGGGCCTACGAGCAGTACTTC. It is translated as CASSEYRAGAYEQYF.

This clonotype has ten or more counts. V usage is TRBV19 and J usage is TRBJ1-5; D uncertain. This CDR3 spans 14 amino acids. The V end was cut by 5 bases, the J end by 2 bases, with 10 bases between. Germline V gene sequence: CDR1 LNHDA, CDR2 SQIVND (reference sequence). This CDR3 reads CASSRREGNQPQHF. The DNA of the CDR3 is TGTGCCAGTAGTCGGAGGGAGGGCAATCAGCCCCAGCATTTT.

This clonotype has more than one count but fewer than ten. This chain joins TRBV5-4 and TRBJ2-5, with D possibly being TRBD1 or TRBD2 (5 bases each). CDR3 length equals 14 residues. Germline V gives CDR1 SGHNT, CDR2 YYREEE (reference sequence). V lost 3 bases, J lost 3 bases, and 12 bases lay in between. The CDR3 sequence is CASSSPGTEETQYF. DNA of the CDR3: TGTGCCAGCAGCTCGCCCGGGACGGAAGAGACCCAGTACTTC.

This chain connects TRBV5-1 to TRBJ2-7, with TRBD1 identical over 10 bases. Germline CDR1 reads SGHRS; CDR2 reads YFSETQ. The CDR3 consists of 17 residues. V dropped 4 bases and J dropped 6; count of bases not matched to a gene: 16. As DNA, the CDR3 is TGCGCCAGCAGCGTCTCCGCCCGGACAGGGGGAACGGGCGAGCAGTACTTC. Translating it yields CASSVSARTGGTGEQYF.